One and the same sample provided the 20 T cell receptor beta chains below, sequenced in a study of T cells expressing NK-cell markers. With the 5' RACE reads reprocessed, TCRdb shows one record per CDR3 protein and no DNA. The sample holds about 460,000 distinct CDR3 sequences. The material sequenced was blood T cells: a sorted CD56 or NKG2C T cell subset, CD4+ or CD8+ T cells, or bulk PBMC T cells (not recorded which). These receptors all stem from a woman in her 50s in good health.

V gene TRBV29-1 combines with J gene TRBJ2-1; the D gene TCRdb calls, TRBD1, cannot be checked with no DNA. The germline CDR1 and CDR2 sequences are SQVTM and ANQGSEA. The CDR3 covers 14 residues. CDR3 protein: CSVEVRGFYNEQFF.

The V call is TRBV3-1, the J call TRBJ1-4; TCRdb reports TRBD1, a call that lacks DNA to check it against. The CDR3 spans 16 residues. Germline V gene sequence: CDR1 LGHDT, CDR2 YNNKEL (reference sequence). The CDR3 region is CASSQGDRVLNEKLFF.

The gene calls are TRBV29-1 and TRBJ1-1. Germline V lookup: CDR1 SQVTM, CDR2 ANQGSEA. The length of the CDR3 is 11 residues. CDR3 region: CSVRPGTEAFF.

V gene TRBV19 combines with J gene TRBJ2-1; TCRdb gives TRBD2 as the D gene, but with no DNA this cannot be confirmed. The CDR3 has 15 amino acids. From germline, CDR1 is LNHDA and CDR2 SQIVND (reference sequence). CDR3 sequence: CASTPLAGGANEQFF.

The chain recombines TRBV7-2 with TRBJ2-3; lacking DNA, the TRBD2 call made by TCRdb goes unchecked. Germline values: CDR1 SGHTA, CDR2 FQGNSA. This CDR3 contains 18 residues. Here the CDR3 reads CARGGSSWEARGTDTQYF.

The chain has TRBV15 and TRBJ2-1; the D call from TCRdb, TRBD1, cannot be confirmed without DNA. There are 12 residues in the CDR3. Germline-derived CDR1 and CDR2 are LNHNV and YYDKDF (reference sequence). CDR3: CATRREGDEQFF.

The chain combines TRBV27 with TRBJ1-2; checking the TCRdb D call of TRBD1 is not possible without DNA. This CDR3 region has 16 residues. CDR1 MNHEY and CDR2 SMNVEV come from the germline V gene (reference sequence). CDR3 loop: CASTSLGTGTNYGYTF.

V and J are TRBV19 and TRBJ2-4. Germline assignment: CDR1 LNHDA and CDR2 SQIVND (reference sequence). The CDR3 loop spans 15 amino acids. CDR3 sequence: CASSNHQLAKNIQYF.

The chain links TRBV6-6 to TRBJ2-2; with no DNA, the TCRdb D assignment of TRBD2 cannot be verified. Per germline, CDR1 MNHNY and CDR2 SVGAGI (reference sequence). The CDR3 is 16 residues long. CDR3 loop: CASTPGLSTLGGELFF.

The chain is built from TRBV12-3 or TRBV12-4 and TRBJ1-1. This CDR3 spans 11 amino acids. The CDR3 loop reads CASRNLYEAFF.

The chain recombines TRBV11-2 with TRBJ2-1. CDR3 length: 17 residues. The V gene's germline CDR1 is SGHAT and CDR2 FQNNGV. The CDR3 region is CASSSLESLSSYNEQFF. Full variable domain (rest looked up from reference TRBV11-2 and TRBJ2-1): EAGVAQSPRYKIIEKRQSVAFWCNPISGHATLYWYQQILGQGPKLLIQFQNNGVVDDSQLPKDRFSAERLKGVDSTLKIQPAKLEDSAVYLCASSSLESLSSYNEQFFGPGTRLTVL.

V gene TRBV7-2 combines with J gene TRBJ2-7; absent DNA, TCRdb's TRBD1 call cannot be checked. The CDR3 has 15 amino acids. Germline lookup yields CDR1 SGHTA and CDR2 FQGNSA. CDR3 loop: CASSLLGAGAYEQYF.

The J gene is TRBJ2-3, the V gene TRBV12-3 or TRBV12-4; as DNA is missing, the TRBD1 call by TCRdb cannot be tested. The CDR3 has 16 amino acids. CDR3 loop: CASSHLRSPGGDTQYF.

The chain's CDR3 is CASTLGQGKGYTF. This sequence joins TRBV12-3 or TRBV12-4 and TRBJ1-2; absent DNA, TCRdb's TRBD1 call cannot be checked. The CDR3 is 13 amino acids.

The rearrangement uses TRBV3-1 and TRBJ2-3; no DNA is available, so the TRBD2 call from TCRdb remains unchecked. The length of the CDR3 is 16 residues. Germline loops: CDR1 LGHDT, CDR2 YNNKEL (reference sequence). The chain's CDR3 is CASRRSRETAGDTQYF.

The J gene is TRBJ1-1, the V gene TRBV12-3 or TRBV12-4; TCRdb picks TRBD1, but there is no DNA to check that call. There are 11 residues in the CDR3. CDR3 region: CASSLTGEAFF.

This rearrangement joins TRBV24-1 to TRBJ2-2. The germline gives CDR1 KGHDR, CDR2 SFDVKD. The length of the CDR3 is 15 residues. This CDR3 is CATSDFARDTGELFF.

The CDR3 reads CASRTRGSNNEQFF. The rearrangement joins TRBV4-1 to TRBJ2-1. The CDR3 sequence is 14 residues long. Germline CDR1 reads MGHRA; CDR2 reads YSYEKL.

The V call is TRBV18, the J call TRBJ2-3; TCRdb returns TRBD2, unconfirmable since there is no DNA. The CDR3 totals 16 residues. Germline CDR1 is KGHSH and CDR2 is LQKENI. The CDR3 spells CASSPRRASVGDTQYF. Together with reference TRBV18 and TRBJ2-3, the CDR3 gives the full variable domain: NAGVMQNPRHLVRRRGQEARLRCSPMKGHSHVYWYRQLPEEGLKFMVYLQKENIIDESGMPKERFSAEFPKEGPSILRIQQVVRGDSAAYFCASSPRRASVGDTQYFGPGTRLTVL.

The chain has TRBV10-3 and TRBJ2-2; lacking DNA, the TRBD1 call made by TCRdb goes unchecked. The CDR3 is made up of 16 amino acids. Looked up from germline, CDR1 is ENHRY and CDR2 is SYGVKD. This chain's CDR3 is CAIRRQGPSNTGELFF.